A selection of T cell receptor beta chains follows, all from one sample in a study of blood T cell repertoires in COVID-19. The protocol was immunoSEQ multiplex PCR, while the TCRdb copy is restricted to in-frame clones and leaves out a portion. This sample has some 230,000 clones, with 86% found just once. The sequenced material came from peripheral blood. The source of these receptors is a woman between 45 and 65 years old with COVID-19, enrolled during active disease. CDR3s include the opening cysteine and the closing phenylalanine or tryptophan. The order of the fields is D gene, clone size, J gene, V gene, CDR3 length, CDR3 DNA, CDR3 protein. A D gene is named only where the DNA matches it firmly. The size field is filled for only some rows; it gives once, few, many or a size class.

TRBD1,NA,TRBJ2-3,TRBV27,15,TGTGCCAGCAGTTCCCCGGGACAGGGGGCAGATACGCAGTATTTT,CASSSPGQGADTQYF
NA,few,TRBJ2-5,TRBV3-1/TRBV3-2,16,TGTGCCAGCAGCCAGAGCACGCGGTTTGGGCAAGAGACCCAGTACTTC,CASSQSTRFGQETQYF
TRBD1,NA,TRBJ1-6,TRBV6-6,12,TGTGCCACCGGACAGGGGAATTCACCCCTCCACTTT,CATGQGNSPLHF
NA,NA,TRBJ2-5,TRBV19,16,TGTGCCAGTAGATCAAGTTGGGGGGGCGTTGTGGAGACCCAGTACTTC,CASRSSWGGVVETQYF
TRBD1,NA,TRBJ2-1,TRBV5-1,14,TGCGCCAGCAGCTATGGGACAGGTGGGAATGAGCAGTTCTTC,CASSYGTGGNEQFF
TRBD2,NA,TRBJ2-3,TRBV4-2,17,TGTGCCAGCAGCCAAGATCTAGCGGGGGCCTCCACAGATACGCAGTATTTT,CASSQDLAGASTDTQYF
NA,NA,TRBJ2-1,TRBV7-2,16,TGTGCCAGCAGCTTAGTTACGGGTATAGCCTACAATGAGCAGTTCTTC,CASSLVTGIAYNEQFF
TRBD1,NA,TRBJ2-1,TRBV5-1,13,TGCGCCAGCAGCTTGACCAGGGGGAATGAGCAGTTCTTC,CASSLTRGNEQFF
NA,NA,TRBJ1-1,TRBV29-1,11,TGCAGCGCTACAGGGACCACTGAAGCTTTCTTT,CSATGTTEAFF
NA,NA,TRBJ1-2,TRBV19,15,TGTGCCAGTAGTAAAGGTATAGGGGACTGGCGAGGCTACACCTTC,CASSKGIGDWRGYTF
NA,NA,TRBJ2-3,TRBV7-2,14,TGTGCCAGTAAACCTAGCGTACGCACAGATACGCAGTATTTT,CASKPSVRTDTQYF
NA,NA,TRBJ1-1,TRBV18,16,TGTGCCAGCTCACCTTTAGGGAGGACCGAGAACACTGAAGCTTTCTTT,CASSPLGRTENTEAFF
NA,NA,TRBJ1-2,TRBV6-5,15,TGTGCCAGCAGCGACCCCCGAGGCAGAGACTATGGCTACACCTTC,CASSDPRGRDYGYTF
NA,once,TRBJ1-6,TRBV28,15,TGTGCCAGCAGAGGTCAGGTCAGTGTGAGTTCACCCCTCCACTTT,CASRGQVSVSSPLHF
TRBD1,once,TRBJ1-2,TRBV5-1,15,TGCGCCAGCAGCCCGGAGACAGGGGCCGGCTATGGCTACACCTTC,CASSPETGAGYGYTF
TRBD1,NA,TRBJ2-1,TRBV6-1,13,TGTGCCAGCGCTGGGACAGCCTACAATGAGCAGTTCTTC,CASAGTAYNEQFF
TRBD1,once,TRBJ1-2,TRBV4-3,14,TGCGCCAGCAGCTACGGGACAGAGCCGTATGGCTACACCTTC,CASSYGTEPYGYTF
NA,NA,TRBJ2-3,TRBV10-2,15,TGCGCCAGCAGTTGGGGCGGGACAGTACTAGATACGCAGTATTTT,CASSWGGTVLDTQYF
NA,NA,TRBJ1-1,TRBV10-3,12,TGTGCCATCAGTGGGAGTCGACCTGAAGCTTTCTTT,CAISGSRPEAFF
NA,NA,TRBJ1-5,TRBV5-6,15,TGTGCCAGCAGCTTGAGGACGGGGGGCTCCCAGCCCCAGCATTTT,CASSLRTGGSQPQHF
TRBD1,NA,TRBJ1-3,TRBV6-5,14,TGTGCCAGCACCCGGACAGGGAACGGAAACACCATATATTTT,CASTRTGNGNTIYF
NA,NA,TRBJ1-5,TRBV2,16,TGTGCCAGCAGTGCCCGGAGGTGGGGTGGCAATCAGCCCCAGCATTTT,CASSARRWGGNQPQHF
NA,NA,TRBJ2-2,TRBV30,12,TGTGCCTGGGGTCGAGGCACCGGGGAGCTGTTTTTT,CAWGRGTGELFF
NA,once,TRBJ2-7,TRBV27,14,TGTGCCAGCAGAGCCGGGACTTCCGCCTACGAGCAGTACTTC,CASRAGTSAYEQYF
NA,NA,TRBJ1-6,TRBV5-6,14,TGTGCCAGCAGCTTCTCAGGATCCAATTCACCCCTCCACTTT,CASSFSGSNSPLHF
NA,NA,TRBJ2-1,TRBV11-2,17,TGTGCCAGCAGCTACCTAACGGGTCCAAGCTCCTACAATGAGCAGTTCTTC,CASSYLTGPSSYNEQFF
TRBD1,NA,TRBJ1-5,TRBV5-1,15,TGCGCCAGCAGCCAAGGGACAGGGGAGCGTCAGCCCCAGCATTTT,CASSQGTGERQPQHF
NA,NA,TRBJ2-1,TRBV7-6,14,TGTGCCAGCAGCCTACTGACTTCCAGCGATGAGCAGTTCTTC,CASSLLTSSDEQFF
NA,NA,TRBJ1-6,TRBV6-5,13,TGTGCCAGCAGTACAGCTACTAATTCACCCCTCCACTTT,CASSTATNSPLHF
NA,NA,TRBJ1-1,TRBV3-1/TRBV3-2,14,TGTGCCAGCAGCCTAACCCGACAGGTCCGGGAAGCTTTCTTT,CASSLTRQVREAFF
TRBD2,NA,TRBJ2-1,TRBV9,15,TGTGCCAGCAGCAAGGGACTAGGGGCTTACAATGAGCAGTTCTTC,CASSKGLGAYNEQFF
TRBD1,NA,TRBJ1-2,TRBV25-1,15,TGTGCCAGCAGTGACCCGACAGGGTTCGGCTATGGCTACACCTTC,CASSDPTGFGYGYTF
TRBD2,NA,TRBJ2-5,TRBV30,15,TGTGCCTGGACTAGCGGGGGAGCGAGGCAAGAGACCCAGTACTTC,CAWTSGGARQETQYF
NA,NA,TRBJ2-1,TRBV7-9,19,TGTGCCAGCAGCAAGGGGACAGGGCCTAGCGGGGGCCCTCGGGGGGAGCAGTTCTTC,CASSKGTGPSGGPRGEQFF
NA,once,TRBJ2-1,TRBV7-2,19,TGTGCCAGCAGCCTTAGAATTGGGTGGGGGCAGGGTGCAGCGAATGAGCAGTTCTTC,CASSLRIGWGQGAANEQFF
TRBD1,NA,TRBJ1-2,TRBV7-2,13,TGTGCCAGCAGCTTAGAAGGGGGCTTTGGCTACACCTTC,CASSLEGGFGYTF
NA,NA,TRBJ1-3,TRBV23-1,15,TGCGCCAGCAGTACCCCACAGTTACCTGGAAACATCATATATTTT,CASSTPQLPGNIIYF
NA,NA,TRBJ2-7,TRBV5-5,16,TGTGCCAGCAGCTTGGCACTAGTCGTACGTGGGTACGAGCAGTACTTC,CASSLALVVRGYEQYF
TRBD1,NA,TRBJ1-2,TRBV5-6,14,TGTGCCAGCAGTTCCGGGACAGGACCGTATGGCTACACCTTC,CASSSGTGPYGYTF
NA,NA,TRBJ2-2,TRBV6-2/TRBV6-3,15,TGTGCCAGCAGTTACGATTCGAGGAACACCGGGGAGCTGTTTTTT,CASSYDSRNTGELFF
TRBD1,NA,TRBJ1-5,TRBV2,15,TGTGCCAGCAGGTCGGACAGGGGTGTCAATCAGCCCCAGCATTTT,CASRSDRGVNQPQHF
NA,NA,TRBJ2-3,TRBV15,16,TGTGCCACCAGCAGAGATGTGATTAGATCTGCGCTTACGCAGTATTTT,CATSRDVIRSALTQYF